The sequence of this TCR beta chain was determined in a study of T cell responses to AZD1222 COVID-19 vaccine. TCRdb's table, derived via immunoSEQ multiplex PCR, lists solely in-frame clones and lacks some. The sample yields 150,000 to 200,000 clones, 75% to 90% seen once. With 4 bases removed from V and 0 bases from J, the gap between germline ends came to 13 bases. CDR3 length: 15 residues. Germline CDR1 LNHDA, CDR2 SQIVND (reference sequence). Points on this clone: Its antigen is not identified.

Broader study findings: Spike-specific TCR breadth and depth were elevated following two AZD1222 doses. Among the donors, most were white British and more were female, and clonal diversity was possibly underestimated. There were repertoire samples only from the period after the peak T cell response. At 160-218 and 743-854, vaccine-associated CD4 TCRs were dominant, and they spanned spike.

The sequencing here drew on peripheral blood, taken on day 0 of MenACWY control vaccination. The genes are TRBV19 and TRBJ2-7, with D possibly being TRBD2 (5 bases). This receptor was obtained from an adult in good health. CDR3 coding DNA: TGTGCCAGTAGTACGGGAATGCCAAACTCCTACGAGCAGTACTTC. Translating gives CASSTGMPNSYEQYF.